This T cell receptor (beta chain) stems from a study of Graves' ophthalmopathy and Graves' hyperthyroidism. V was clipped by 5 bases and J by 4 bases, with 14 bases between them. The CDR3 runs 14 residues. CDR1 and CDR2 from the germline V gene are SGHVS and FQNEAQ. This clonotype has a count of ten or more. The authors defined stable hyperthyroidism as no ophthalmopathy within 18 months of follow-up. Hyperthyroidism was new, under 2 months, in patients aged 18 to 65. PBMCs were isolated by Ficoll-Paque density gradient centrifugation, using roughly 10 ml of fresh peripheral blood as the starting material. Transcripts of RNA were the source for amplifying TCR beta CDR3 regions. Second-round multiplex PCR followed a first-round RT-PCR using HTBI primers. TCRdb used MiXCR to reprocess the multiplex PCR reads, holding one entry per CDR3 protein. The repertoire holds 300,000 to 500,000 distinct CDR3 sequences, with approximately 15% as singletons.

The sequencing input was peripheral blood. The chain recombines TRBV7-8 with TRBJ1-2; D call uncertain. The TCR sequence derives from a woman aged 18-29 years with stable Graves' hyperthyroidism. The CDR3 region is CASSRDMVGYGYTF. The CDR3 DNA follows: TGTGCCAGCAGCCGAGATATGGTGGGCTATGGCTACACCTTC.